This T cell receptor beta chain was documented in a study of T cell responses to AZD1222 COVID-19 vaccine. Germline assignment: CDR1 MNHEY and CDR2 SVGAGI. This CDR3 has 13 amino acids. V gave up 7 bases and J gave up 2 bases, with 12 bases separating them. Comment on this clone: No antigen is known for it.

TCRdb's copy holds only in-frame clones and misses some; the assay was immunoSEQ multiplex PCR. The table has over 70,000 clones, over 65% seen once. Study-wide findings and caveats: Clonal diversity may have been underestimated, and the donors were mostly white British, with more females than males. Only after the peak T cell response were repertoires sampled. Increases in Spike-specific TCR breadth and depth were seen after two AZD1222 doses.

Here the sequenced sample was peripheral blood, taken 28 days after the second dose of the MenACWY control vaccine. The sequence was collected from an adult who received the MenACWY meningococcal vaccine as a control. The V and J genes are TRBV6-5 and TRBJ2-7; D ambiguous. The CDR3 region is CASTFRYPYEQYF. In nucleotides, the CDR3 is TGTGCCAGCACTTTCAGATATCCCTACGAGCAGTACTTC.